What follows are 3 T cell receptor beta chains derived from one specimen sequenced in a study of cytomegalovirus exposure and HLA in healthy donors. TCRdb's copy holds only in-frame clones and misses some; the assay was immunoSEQ multiplex PCR. The sample holds roughly 270,000 clones, roughly 88% seen once. The source material was PBMCs. These receptors all stem from a woman between 18 and 29 years old in good health and CMV-seronegative.

V gene TRBV5-6 combines with J gene TRBJ1-3, with D perhaps TRBD1 (6 bases). The germline V gene has CDR1 SGHDT and CDR2 YYEEEE. Trimming removed 2 bases at V and 3 bases at J, with 12 bases between. The CDR3 loop spans 15 amino acids. The CDR3 is CASSFGGALGNTIYF. CDR3 sequence (DNA): TGTGCCAGCAGCTTTGGGGGGGCGCTTGGAAACACCATATATTTT.

The chain uses TRBV7-9 and TRBJ2-4, with 9 bases lining up with TRBD2. The CDR3 totals 17 residues. The trim removed 7 bases at V and 6 bases at J, leaving 16 bases unmatched. Germline V gene data show CDR1 as SEHNR and CDR2 as FQNEAQ (reference sequence). CDR3 coding DNA: TGTGCCAGCACCTCGTTAGCGGGAGAGAGGGTCGGAAACATTCAGTACTTC. Translated, it gives CASTSLAGERVGNIQYF.

The genes are TRBV7-2 and TRBJ2-7; 8 nucleotides match TRBD2. The germline gives CDR1 SGHTA, CDR2 FQGNSA. The CDR3 extends over 17 amino acids. The J segment lost 4 bases and the V segment lost 2 bases, leaving 13 bases of the junction unmatched. The CDR3 sequence is CASSLTIPGLGRYEQYF. DNA for the CDR3: TGTGCCAGCAGCTTAACTATTCCGGGACTAGGGCGGTACGAGCAGTACTTC.